This T cell receptor beta chain was sequenced during a study of blood T cells in healthy people across ages. Donors were systemically healthy Caucasian individuals from Russia aged about 6 to 90 years. A second PCR, run for roughly 6 to 11 cycles, used a sample-barcoded 5' primer plus a J-beta primer mix. TCRdb re-called the 5' RACE reads with MiXCR, one entry per CDR3 protein. The table includes about 1.1 million distinct CDR3 sequences, less than 45% detected once. J lost 1 base, V lost 4 bases, and 9 bases had no gene match. This CDR3 is built from 16 residues. Germline CDR1 SGHRS, CDR2 YFSETQ. The table lists this clonotype with a few counts.

The receptor was isolated from a young man in good health. The sequenced material came from blood. The chain links TRBV5-1 to TRBJ2-3, with TRBD2 identical over 7 bases. CDR3 sequence (DNA): TGCGCCAGCAGCCGCACTCTAAGCGGGGGCACAGATACGCAGTATTTT. It is translated as CASSRTLSGGTDTQYF. Complete variable domain (other parts from reference TRBV5-1 and TRBJ2-3): KAGVTQTPRYLIKTRGQQVTLSCSPISGHRSVSWYQQTPGQGLQFLFEYFSETQRNKGNFPGRFSGRQFSNSRSEMNVSTLELGDSALYLCASSRTLSGGTDTQYFGPGTRLTVL.